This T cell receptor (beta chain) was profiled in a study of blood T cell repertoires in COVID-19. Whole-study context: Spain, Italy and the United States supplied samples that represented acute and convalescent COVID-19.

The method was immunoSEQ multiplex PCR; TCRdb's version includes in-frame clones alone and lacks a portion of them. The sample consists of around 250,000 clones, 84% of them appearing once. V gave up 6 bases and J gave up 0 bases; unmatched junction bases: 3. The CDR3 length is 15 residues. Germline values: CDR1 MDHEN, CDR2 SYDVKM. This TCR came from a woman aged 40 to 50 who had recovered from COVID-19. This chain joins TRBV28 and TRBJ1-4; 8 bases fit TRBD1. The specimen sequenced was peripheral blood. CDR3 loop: CASSDRGPTNEKLFF. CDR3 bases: TGTGCCAGCAGCGACAGGGGACCAACTAATGAAAAACTGTTTTTT.